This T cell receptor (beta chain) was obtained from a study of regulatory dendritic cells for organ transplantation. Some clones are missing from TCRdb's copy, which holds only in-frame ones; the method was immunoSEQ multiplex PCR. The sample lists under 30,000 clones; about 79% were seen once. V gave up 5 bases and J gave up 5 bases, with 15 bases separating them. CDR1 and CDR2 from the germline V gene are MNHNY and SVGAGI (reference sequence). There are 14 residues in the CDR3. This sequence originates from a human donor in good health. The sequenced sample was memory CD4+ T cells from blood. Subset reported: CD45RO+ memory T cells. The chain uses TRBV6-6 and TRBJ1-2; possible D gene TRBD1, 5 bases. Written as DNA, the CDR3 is TGTGCCAGCAGTGACGGGGGGGGTATTTATGGCTACACCTTC. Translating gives CASSDGGGIYGYTF.